Following are 9 T cell receptor beta chains from one sample sequenced in a study of blood T cell repertoires in COVID-19. Method: immunoSEQ multiplex PCR; TCRdb's copy keeps in-frame clones and lacks some. The repertoire holds some 200,000 clones, with 85% to 95% as singletons. The specimen sequenced was peripheral blood. The receptors here all came from a man in his thirties or forties with COVID-19, enrolled during active disease.

V is TRBV5-4 and J is TRBJ2-5, with TRBD2 matching over 9 bases. The germline V gene encodes CDR1 SGHNT and CDR2 YYREEE (reference sequence). J lost 5 bases, V lost 0 bases, and 8 bases had no gene match. The CDR3 totals 16 residues. The CDR3: CASSLVGGGALETQYF. The CDR3, as DNA: TGTGCCAGCAGCTTGGTGGGCGGGGGGGCGTTGGAGACCCAGTACTTC. The whole variable domain, filled in from reference TRBV5-4 and TRBJ2-5, reads ETGVTQSPTHLIKTRGQQVTLRCSSQSGHNTVSWYQQALGQGPQFIFQYYREEENGRGNFPPRFSGLQFPNYSSELNVNALELDDSALYLCASSLVGGGALETQYFGPGTRLLVL.

This clone has more than one count but fewer than ten. The CDR3 DNA follows: TGCGCCAGCAGCCAAGAGATACAGCCAGAAAAACTGTTTTTT. Encoded protein: CASSQEIQPEKLFF. The V call is TRBV4-1, the J call TRBJ1-4, with D hard to call. This CDR3 spans 14 amino acids. V lost 0 bases and J 8 bases, leaving 10 bases between the germline ends. Germline assignment: CDR1 MGHRA and CDR2 YSYEKL.

This clone was detected once. V and J are TRBV28 and TRBJ1-6; 9 positions agree with TRBD1. Germline V gene sequence: CDR1 MDHEN, CDR2 SYDVKM. The CDR3 consists of 14 residues. V shed 6 bases, J shed 9 bases, and the junction held 6 bases outside the gene matches. The CDR3 spells CASRTTGGISPLHF. CDR3 nucleotide sequence: TGTGCCAGCAGGACAACAGGGGGCATTTCACCCCTCCACTTT.

V usage is TRBV2 and J usage is TRBJ1-4, with 7 bases fitting TRBD1. Germline lookup yields CDR1 SNHLY and CDR2 FYNNEI. CDR3 length: 14 residues. V shed 6 bases, J shed 8 bases, and the junction held 9 bases outside the gene matches. The CDR3 nucleotides read TGTGCCAGCAGCGTCCAGGGGGGAGACGAAAAACTGTTTTTT. Translated, it gives CASSVQGGDEKLFF.

The J gene is TRBJ2-1, the V gene TRBV19, with 10 bases that match TRBD1. CDR3 length: 17 residues. Per germline, CDR1 LNHDA and CDR2 SQIVND (reference sequence). J was trimmed by 4 bases and V by 2 bases; bases with no gene match: 8. The DNA of the CDR3 is TGTGCCAGTAGTATAACCGCCTGGACAGGGGGGTACAATGAGCAGTTCTTC. Protein product: CASSITAWTGGYNEQFF.

The CDR3 here is CASSIGYGRENQPQHF. The DNA for the CDR3 is TGTGCCAGTAGTATAGGCTACGGGCGGGAGAATCAGCCCCAGCATTTT. The rearrangement links TRBV19 to TRBJ1-5; D is ambiguous. Germline CDR1 reads LNHDA; CDR2 reads SQIVND (reference sequence). The CDR3 loop spans 16 amino acids. The ends were cut back, 1 base at V and 4 bases at J, with 14 bases in the middle.

The rearrangement links TRBV7-9 to TRBJ1-5, with D perhaps matching TRBD1 (5 bases). Trimming shortened V by 11 bases and J by 4 bases, and 15 bases separated the two germline ends. The CDR3 length is 13 residues. Germline assignment: CDR1 SEHNR and CDR2 FQNEAQ (reference sequence). CDR3 loop: CAGRRGGNQPQHF. In DNA, the CDR3 is TGTGCCGGTCGAAGGGGTGGAAATCAGCCCCAGCATTTT.

The rearrangement uses TRBV5-3 and TRBJ2-2; 10 nucleotides match TRBD1. TRBV5-3 is an ORF for which the function is uncertain. Trimming cost V 0 bases and J 4 bases; bases outside gene matches: 3. The CDR3 covers 16 residues. CDR3 DNA sequence: TGTGCCAGAAGCTTGGAGACAGGGGGCACCACCGGGGAGCTGTTTTTT. Translated, it gives CARSLETGGTTGELFF.

The chain joins TRBV18 to TRBJ2-7; D is possibly TRBD1 (5 bases). Looked up from germline, CDR1 is KGHSH and CDR2 is LQKENI. Trimming left V 5 bases short and J 7 bases short, with 18 bases between. The length of the CDR3 is 14 residues. The CDR3, as DNA: TGTGCCAGCTCATCGACAGTTAACCTACAGGAGCAGTACTTC. This translates into CASSSTVNLQEQYF. The full variable domain, with the rest looked up from reference TRBV18 and TRBJ2-7, is NAGVMQNPRHLVRRRGQEARLRCSPMKGHSHVYWYRQLPEEGLKFMVYLQKENIIDESGMPKERFSAEFPKEGPSILRIQQVVRGDSAAYFCASSSTVNLQEQYFGPGTRLTVT.